This TCR beta chain came from a study of somatic mutations in cytotoxic T cells in rheumatoid arthritis. Whole-study findings and limits: A single CD8+ clone exceeded 20% of CD8+ cells in about an eighth of the roughly 65 patients.

CDR1 and CDR2 from the germline V gene are SGHRS and YFSETQ. This CDR3 comprises 15 residues. V dropped 1 base and J dropped 2; count of bases not matched to a gene: 3. In the case of this clone: What it binds is not known.

Assay: immunoSEQ multiplex PCR; the TCRdb copy retains only in-frame clones and omits some. Of about 25,000 clones listed, over 65% are singletons. The sequence was collected from a woman in her late teens or twenties in good health. Sequenced: CD8+ T cells sorted from blood. The rearrangement links TRBV5-1 to TRBJ2-3; 8 nucleotides line up with TRBD1. CDR3 protein: CASSLTGGATDTQYF. DNA of the CDR3: TGCGCCAGCAGCTTGACAGGGGGAGCCACAGATACGCAGTATTTT.